This T cell receptor beta chain was sequenced for a study of blood T cell repertoires in COVID-19 (dated by TCRdb to about 2020). A note on the overall study: The collaborator samples originated in the United States, Italy and Spain and spanned the acute and convalescent phases of COVID-19. The prospective study material was composed of cDNA or gDNA derived from T cells, B-cell-depleted T cells, or PBMCs. Subjects who had been exposed to COVID-19, were actively infected with it, or had recovered from it provided the deeply sampled blood TCRbeta repertoires that made up the dataset. The repertoires were released in a freely available public database intended as a resource for research on the immune response to SARS-CoV-2. Samples came from the ongoing ImmuneRACE study (first 160 participants) plus 1,254 subjects from 6 global collaborators. Nearly every sample came with metadata listing a de-identified subject ID, COVID-19 status, age in years and sex. Where available, HLA class I and class II types were obtained from metadata supplied by the sample provider rather than from assay-based typing.

Concerning this clone: Its specific antigen is unknown. No qualities accompany the bases; no much larger clone lies one base away.

The CDR3 starts with the cysteine, ends with the phenylalanine, and has 12 residues. Only CDR3 DNA remains: 36 bases, in frame from the first base. Relative to germline, V is 9 bases shorter and J is 6 bases shorter, with 14 bases between their ends. The research as a whole found: Clinical and demographic metadata were provided uncurated, with the amount varying by source and participant.

TCRbeta CDR3 regions were amplified from genomic DNA using the immunoSEQ Assay, a bias-controlled multiplex PCR. The study's processing was this. The number of nucleated cells in each sample was estimated from the amplification of reference gene primers within the assay. To quantify the absolute abundance of each unique TCRbeta CDR3 rearrangement, sequence reads were collapsed and filtered. For each sample, productive Simpson clonality was calculated by taking the square root of Simpson's diversity index across productive rearrangements. TCRdb took over this immuneACCESS table, retaining in-frame rearrangements with V and J assigned. Such tables are incomplete; in checked studies, under half of the missing clones stem from an unresolved V gene, and the remainder is unexplained. D and trimming come from the DNA, and the V and J calls and clone size come from that table. Counted in this sample were 270,000 or so clones; under 95% of them appeared once. 2.3% of the sample rests with the top ten.

Participants in the prospective study were enrolled through a virtual design, were aged about 18 to 90 years, and lived in approximately 25 United States geographic areas. In the prospective study, cohorts were assigned on the basis of participant-reported clinical history obtained from a screening survey and a study questionnaire. In the prospective study, mobile phlebotomists collected whole blood, serum and a nasopharyngeal or oropharyngeal swab from each participant. Additional blood draws and questionnaires over an approximately 2-month period could optionally be provided by prospective study participants. Blood samples from the prospective study were shipped frozen or at room temperature prior to DNA extraction.

The specimen sequenced was PBMCs or T cells enriched from blood (not recorded which). The rearrangement joined TRBV23-1 to TRBJ1-2; TRBD1 might be the D gene, on 6 matching bases. TRBV23-1 is filed as an ORF, its function uncertain. This sequence originates from a woman aged 40 to 50 with acute COVID-19. The CDR3 protein sequence reads: CARNYRVDGYTF. The DNA reads TGCGCCAGAAATTACAGGGTTGATGGCTACACCTTC.